This T cell receptor (beta chain) was sequenced during a study of T cell responses to AZD1222 COVID-19 vaccine. Produced via immunoSEQ multiplex PCR; TCRdb's table is partial and in-frame only. In the table there are under 200,000 clones, 92% of which are singletons. General study findings and limits: Unmutated variant regions are reportedly the target of nearly half of TCRs that are spike-specific. In a largely white British group with more females than males, clonal diversity was possibly underestimated. CD4 TCRs linked to vaccination spanned spike, dominating at 160-218 and 743-854. Spike-specific TCR repertoires showed rising breadth and depth after two AZD1222 doses.

The CDR3 covers 16 residues. The germline V gene has CDR1 MDHEN and CDR2 SYDVKM. The trim removed 3 bases at V and 9 bases at J, leaving 11 bases unmatched. Points on this clone: Its cognate antigen is unknown.

The specimen was peripheral blood, collected 28 days after the second AZD1222 dose. This chain uses TRBV28 with TRBJ2-1; 10 nucleotides line up with TRBD2. The clonotype originates from an adult who received the AZD1222 COVID-19 vaccine. The CDR3 region is CASSFAASGSRVEQFF. The CDR3 nucleotides are TGTGCCAGCAGTTTCGCGGCTAGCGGGAGTAGGGTTGAGCAGTTCTTC.